This T cell receptor beta chain was documented in a study of blood T cell repertoires in COVID-19. Study context: Samples of COVID-19 (acute and convalescent) were obtained from the United States, Italy and Spain. From T cells, B-cell-depleted T cells, or PBMCs came the material, which was cDNA or gDNA.

The Seattle site enrolled patients during active infection and followed them longitudinally. Trimming pared 8 bases from V and 7 bases from J, leaving 9 bases between. The CDR3 runs 12 residues. CDR1 MNHEY and CDR2 SVGAGI come from the germline V gene. Authors' methods: Researchers report that nucleated cell counts were estimated from reference gene primer amplification. The method was immunoSEQ multiplex PCR; TCRdb's version includes in-frame clones alone and lacks a portion of them. V and J calls and clone size are those listed in that table; D and trimming were worked out from the DNA. Of approximately 160,000 clones detected, approximately 95% appear once; the ten largest clones hold roughly 2.1%.

The TCR comes from a woman aged 55-69 years with COVID-19, enrolled during active disease. The chain carries TRBV6-5 and TRBJ1-6; D not resolved. Sequencing used peripheral blood. CDR3 DNA sequence: TGTGCCAGCTCAATGAGGAATTCACCCCTCCACTTT. Amino acids: CASSMRNSPLHF.